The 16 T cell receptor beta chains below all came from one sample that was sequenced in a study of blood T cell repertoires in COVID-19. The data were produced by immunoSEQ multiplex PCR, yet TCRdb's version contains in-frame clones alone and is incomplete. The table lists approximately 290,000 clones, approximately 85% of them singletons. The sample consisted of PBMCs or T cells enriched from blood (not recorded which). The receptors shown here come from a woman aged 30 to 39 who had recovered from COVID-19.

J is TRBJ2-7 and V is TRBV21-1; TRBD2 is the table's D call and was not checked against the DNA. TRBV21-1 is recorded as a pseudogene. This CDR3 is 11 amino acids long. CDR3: CASSNRYEQYF. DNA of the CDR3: TGTGCCAGCAGCAATCGGTACGAGCAGTACTTC.

The CDR3: CASSPQGGWGEDSYNEQFF. The CDR3 nucleotides read TGTGCCAGCAGCCCTCAGGGAGGGTGGGGCGAAGACTCCTACAATGAGCAGTTCTTC. J is TRBJ2-1 and V is TRBV7-3, with TRBD2 identical over 7 bases. This CDR3 has 19 residues. V lost 5 bases to trimming and J lost 0 bases; unmatched junction nucleotides: 16. Per germline, CDR1 SGHTA and CDR2 FQGTGA.

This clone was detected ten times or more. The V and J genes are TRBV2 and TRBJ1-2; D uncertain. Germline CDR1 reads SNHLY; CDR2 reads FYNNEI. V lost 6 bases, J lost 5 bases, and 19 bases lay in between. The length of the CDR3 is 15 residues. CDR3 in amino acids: CASSPDSEGTYGYTF. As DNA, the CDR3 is TGTGCCAGCAGCCCCGATTCAGAGGGCACATATGGCTACACCTTC.

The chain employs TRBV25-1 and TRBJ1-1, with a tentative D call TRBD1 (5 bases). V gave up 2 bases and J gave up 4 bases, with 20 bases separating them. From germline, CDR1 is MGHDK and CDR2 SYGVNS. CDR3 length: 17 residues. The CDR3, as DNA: TGTGCCAGCAGTGAAACAGGAAAGGGCCCCTCGATCACTGAAGCTTTCTTT. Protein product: CASSETGKGPSITEAFF. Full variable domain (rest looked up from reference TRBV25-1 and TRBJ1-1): EADIYQTPRYLVIGTGKKITLECSQTMGHDKMYWYQQDPGMELHLIHYSYGVNSTEKGDLSSESTVSRIRTEHFPLTLESARPSHTSQYLCASSETGKGPSITEAFFGQGTRLTVV.

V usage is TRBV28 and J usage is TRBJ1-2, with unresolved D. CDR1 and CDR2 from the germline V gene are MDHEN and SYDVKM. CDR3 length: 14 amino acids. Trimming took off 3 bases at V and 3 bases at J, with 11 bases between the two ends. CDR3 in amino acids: CASSFHGEDYGYTF. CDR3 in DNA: TGTGCCAGCAGTTTCCATGGGGAGGACTATGGCTACACCTTC.

This CDR3 reads CASSPGSGANVLTF. In nucleotides, the CDR3 is TGTGCCAGCAGCCCGGGGTCTGGGGCCAACGTCCTGACTTTC. The chain recombines TRBV7-9 with TRBJ2-6; tentative D call: TRBD2 (5 bases). Germline V gene sequence: CDR1 SEHNR, CDR2 FQNEAQ (reference sequence). CDR3 length: 14 amino acids. Trimming shortened V by 5 bases and J by 1 base, and 6 bases separated the two germline ends.

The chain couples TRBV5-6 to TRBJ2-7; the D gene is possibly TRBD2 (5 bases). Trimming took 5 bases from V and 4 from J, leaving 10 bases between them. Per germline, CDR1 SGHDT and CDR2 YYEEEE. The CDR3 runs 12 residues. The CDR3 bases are TGTGCCAGCAGTACTAGATTTTACGAGCAGTACTTC. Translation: CASSTRFYEQYF.

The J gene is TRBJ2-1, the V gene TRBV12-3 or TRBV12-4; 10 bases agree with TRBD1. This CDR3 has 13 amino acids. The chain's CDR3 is CAGGTGVDNEQFF. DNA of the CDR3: TGTGCTGGGGGGACAGGGGTTGACAATGAGCAGTTCTTC.

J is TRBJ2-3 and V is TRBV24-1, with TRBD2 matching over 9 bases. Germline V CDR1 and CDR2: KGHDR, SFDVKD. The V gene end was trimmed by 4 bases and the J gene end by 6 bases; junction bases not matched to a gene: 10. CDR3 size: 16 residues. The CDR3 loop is CATSDPGLAGPDTQYF. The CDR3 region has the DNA TGTGCCACCAGTGACCCGGGACTAGCTGGTCCCGATACGCAGTATTTT.

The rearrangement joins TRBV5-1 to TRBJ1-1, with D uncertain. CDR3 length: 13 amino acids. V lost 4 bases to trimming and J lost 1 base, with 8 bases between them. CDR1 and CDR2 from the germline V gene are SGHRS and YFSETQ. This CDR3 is CASSLRPNTEAFF. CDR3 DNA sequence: TGCGCCAGCAGCCTTCGTCCGAACACTGAAGCTTTCTTT.

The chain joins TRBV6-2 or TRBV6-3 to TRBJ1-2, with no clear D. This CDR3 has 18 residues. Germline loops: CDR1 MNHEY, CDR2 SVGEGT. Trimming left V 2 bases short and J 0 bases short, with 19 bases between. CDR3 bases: TGTGCCAGCAGTTACCCAACCGGGTCCTTCTACACTAACTATGGCTACACCTTC. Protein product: CASSYPTGSFYTNYGYTF.

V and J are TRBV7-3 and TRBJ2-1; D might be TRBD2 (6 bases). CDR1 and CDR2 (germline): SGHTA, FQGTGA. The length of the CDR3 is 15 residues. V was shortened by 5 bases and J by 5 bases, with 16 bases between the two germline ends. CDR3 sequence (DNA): TGTGCCAGCAGCCCAAGACTAGAAGTCAACAATGAGCAGTTCTTC. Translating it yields CASSPRLEVNNEQFF.

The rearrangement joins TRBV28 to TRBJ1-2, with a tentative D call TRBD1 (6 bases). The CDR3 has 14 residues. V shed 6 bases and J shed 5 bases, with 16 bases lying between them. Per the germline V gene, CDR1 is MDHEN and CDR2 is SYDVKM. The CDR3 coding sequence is TGTGCCAGCAGCCTCCGGGGGGCTGATTATGGCTACACCTTC. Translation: CASSLRGADYGYTF.

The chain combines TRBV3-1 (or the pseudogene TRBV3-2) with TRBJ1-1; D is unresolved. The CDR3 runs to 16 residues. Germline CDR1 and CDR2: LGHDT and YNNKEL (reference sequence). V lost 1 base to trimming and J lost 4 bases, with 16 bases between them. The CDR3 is CASSQGFVSLGTEAFF. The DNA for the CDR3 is TGTGCCAGCAGCCAAGGGTTCGTCAGCCTAGGCACTGAAGCTTTCTTT.

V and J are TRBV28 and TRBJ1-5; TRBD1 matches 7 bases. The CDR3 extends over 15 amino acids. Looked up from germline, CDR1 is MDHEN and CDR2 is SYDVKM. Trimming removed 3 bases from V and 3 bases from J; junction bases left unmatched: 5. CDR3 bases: TGTGCCAGCAGTTTGTTGACAGGGAACAATCAGCCCCAGCATTTT. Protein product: CASSLLTGNNQPQHF.

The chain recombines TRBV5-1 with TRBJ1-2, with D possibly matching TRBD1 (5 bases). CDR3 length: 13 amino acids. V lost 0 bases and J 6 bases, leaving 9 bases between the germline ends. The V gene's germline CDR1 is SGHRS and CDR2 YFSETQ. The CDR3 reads CASSLAVTDGYTF. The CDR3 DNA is TGCGCCAGCAGCTTGGCTGTGACAGATGGCTACACCTTC.